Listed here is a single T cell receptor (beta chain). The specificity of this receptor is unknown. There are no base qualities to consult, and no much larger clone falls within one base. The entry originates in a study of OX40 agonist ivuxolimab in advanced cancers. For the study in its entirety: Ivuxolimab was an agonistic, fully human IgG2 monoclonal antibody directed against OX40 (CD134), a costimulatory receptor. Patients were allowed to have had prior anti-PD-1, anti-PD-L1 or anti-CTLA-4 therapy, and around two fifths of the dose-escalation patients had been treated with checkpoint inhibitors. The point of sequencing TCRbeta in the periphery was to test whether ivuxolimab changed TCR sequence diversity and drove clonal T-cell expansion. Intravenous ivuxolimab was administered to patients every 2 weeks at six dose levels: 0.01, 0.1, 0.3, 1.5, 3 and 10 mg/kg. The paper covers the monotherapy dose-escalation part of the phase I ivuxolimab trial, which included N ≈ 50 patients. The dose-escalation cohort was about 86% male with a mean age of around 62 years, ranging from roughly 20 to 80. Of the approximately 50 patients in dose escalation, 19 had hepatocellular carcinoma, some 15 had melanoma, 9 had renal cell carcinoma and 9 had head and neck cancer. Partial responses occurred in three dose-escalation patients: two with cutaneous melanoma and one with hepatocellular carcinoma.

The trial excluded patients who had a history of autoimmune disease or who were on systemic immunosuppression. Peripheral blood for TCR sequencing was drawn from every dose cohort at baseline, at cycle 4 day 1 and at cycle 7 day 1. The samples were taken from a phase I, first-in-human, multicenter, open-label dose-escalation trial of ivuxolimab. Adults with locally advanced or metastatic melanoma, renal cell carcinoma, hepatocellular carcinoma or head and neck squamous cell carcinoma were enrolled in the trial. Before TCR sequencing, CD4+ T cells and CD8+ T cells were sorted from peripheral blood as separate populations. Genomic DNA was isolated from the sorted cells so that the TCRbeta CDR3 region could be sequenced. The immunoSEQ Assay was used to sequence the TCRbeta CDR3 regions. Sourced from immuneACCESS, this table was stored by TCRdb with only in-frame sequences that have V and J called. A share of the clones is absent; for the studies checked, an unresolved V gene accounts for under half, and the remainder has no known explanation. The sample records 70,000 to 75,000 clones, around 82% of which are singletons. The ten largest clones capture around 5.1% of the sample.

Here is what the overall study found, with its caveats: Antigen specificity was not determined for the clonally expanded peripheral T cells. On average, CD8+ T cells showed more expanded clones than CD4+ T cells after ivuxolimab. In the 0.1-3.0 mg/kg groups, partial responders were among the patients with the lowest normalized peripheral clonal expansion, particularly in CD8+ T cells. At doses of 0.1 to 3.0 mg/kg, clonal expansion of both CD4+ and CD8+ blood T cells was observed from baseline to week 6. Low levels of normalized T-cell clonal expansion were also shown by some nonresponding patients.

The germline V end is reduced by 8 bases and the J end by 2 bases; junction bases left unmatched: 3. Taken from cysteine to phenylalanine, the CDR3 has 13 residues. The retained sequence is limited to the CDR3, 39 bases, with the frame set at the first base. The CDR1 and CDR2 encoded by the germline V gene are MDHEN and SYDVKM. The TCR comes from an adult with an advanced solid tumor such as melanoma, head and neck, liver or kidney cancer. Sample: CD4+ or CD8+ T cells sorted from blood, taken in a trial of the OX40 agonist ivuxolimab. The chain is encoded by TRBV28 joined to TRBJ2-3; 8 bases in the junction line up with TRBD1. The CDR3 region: CASETGVTDTQYF. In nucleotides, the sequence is TGTGCCAGCGAGACAGGGGTCACAGATACGCAGTATTTT.